Listed below are T cell receptor beta chains from one sample, sequenced in a study of Graves' ophthalmopathy and Graves' hyperthyroidism. TCRdb fed the multiplex PCR reads into MiXCR, producing one record per CDR3 protein. Altogether some 750,000 distinct CDR3 sequences are present, roughly 40% being singletons, with the ten largest covering approximately 46%. What was sequenced was peripheral blood. Receptors were obtained from an adult man with Graves' ophthalmopathy. CDR3s include the opening cysteine and the closing phenylalanine or tryptophan. A D gene is named only where the DNA matches it firmly. Size values are once, few and many counts, or a class for expanded clones, and some rows have none.

D: NA; length: 16; size: NA; V: TRBV5-1; J: TRBJ1-4; DNA: TGCGCCAGCAGCTTGGAAAGGGGTACGACTAATGAAAAACTGTTTTTT; CDR3: CASSLERGTTNEKLFF
D: NA; length: 15; size: NA; V: TRBV7-8; J: TRBJ2-2; DNA: TGTGCCAGCAGCCCCCCCCCAGGGAACACCGGGGAGCTGTTTTTT; CDR3: CASSPPPGNTGELFF
D: NA; length: 14; size: NA; V: TRBV7-6; J: TRBJ1-1; DNA: TGTGCCAGCAACAATCCCATGGGGAACACTGAAGCTTTCTTT; CDR3: CASNNPMGNTEAFF
D: TRBD1; length: 16; size: NA; V: TRBV5-6; J: TRBJ2-5; DNA: TGTGCCAGCAGCGCTCCTCCGGGACAGGGGGTCGGGACCCAGTACTTC; CDR3: CASSAPPGQGVGTQYF
D: TRBD2; length: 17; size: NA; V: TRBV7-3; J: TRBJ2-5; DNA: TGTGCCAGCAGCTTGGGAGCGGGGGGGCCCTTAGAAGAGACCCAGTACTTC; CDR3: CASSLGAGGPLEETQYF
D: TRBD1; length: 14; size: NA; V: TRBV19; J: TRBJ1-5; DNA: TGTGCCAGTAACACACAGGGGCGCAATCAGCCCCAGCATTTT; CDR3: CASNTQGRNQPQHF
D: NA; length: 16; size: many; V: TRBV25-1; J: TRBJ2-7; DNA: TGTGCCAGCAGTGAATCATATGGCGCCCGAGCCTACGAGCAGTACTTC; CDR3: CASSESYGARAYEQYF
D: NA; length: 12; size: NA; V: TRBV5-5; J: TRBJ1-5; DNA: TGTGCCAGCAGCTCTCTTGATCAGCCCCAGCATTTT; CDR3: CASSSLDQPQHF
D: NA; length: 13; size: NA; V: TRBV2; J: TRBJ1-2; DNA: TGTGCCAGCAGTTTATGGGCGCCCGGTGGCTACACCTTC; CDR3: CASSLWAPGGYTF
D: TRBD1; length: 15; size: few; V: TRBV19; J: TRBJ2-7; DNA: TGTGCCAGTAGTATCCAAAGGGACAGTTCCTACGAGCAGTACTTC; CDR3: CASSIQRDSSYEQYF
D: NA; length: 14; size: NA; V: TRBV5-5; J: TRBJ2-5; DNA: TGTGCCAGCAGCTTGGTACCTGGGTCAGAGACCCAGTACTTC; CDR3: CASSLVPGSETQYF
D: TRBD1; length: 17; size: NA; V: TRBV25-1; J: TRBJ2-2; DNA: TGTGCCAGCAGTTCATACGACAGGGGGCAAGGCACCGGGGAGCTGTTTTTT; CDR3: CASSSYDRGQGTGELFF
D: NA; length: 13; size: few; V: TRBV7-3; J: TRBJ2-7; DNA: TGTGCCAGCAGCCTGAACCTGGGAGACGAGCAGTACTTC; CDR3: CASSLNLGDEQYF
D: NA; length: 15; size: NA; V: TRBV11-2; J: TRBJ2-7; DNA: TGTGCCAGCAGTCGGGGGTATGGGGGAACCTACGAGCAGTACTTC; CDR3: CASSRGYGGTYEQYF
D: TRBD2; length: 14; size: few; V: TRBV7-2; J: TRBJ2-7; DNA: TGTGCCAGCAGTTCCGCTAGCGGAAGGTACGAGCAGTACTTC; CDR3: CASSSASGRYEQYF
D: NA; length: 16; size: NA; V: TRBV25-1; J: TRBJ1-1; DNA: TGTGCCAGCAGTTTAAACCCCGGGTCTATGAACACTGAAGCTTTCTTT; CDR3: CASSLNPGSMNTEAFF
D: NA; length: 18; size: NA; V: TRBV24-1; J: TRBJ1-5; DNA: TGTGCCAGCAGTTACTCTGGGGTGGGGCGGGAGGTAAATCAGCCCCAGCATTTT; CDR3: CASSYSGVGREVNQPQHF
D: NA; length: 15; size: NA; V: TRBV7-9; J: TRBJ2-7; DNA: TGTGCCAGCAGTGTCAAATCCGGGCCCCAAGAGAGCCAGTACTTC; CDR3: CASSVKSGPQESQYF
D: TRBD1; length: 13; size: many; V: TRBV11-2; J: TRBJ2-7; DNA: TGTGCCAGCAGCACGGACAGGGGTTACGAGCAGTACTTC; CDR3: CASSTDRGYEQYF
D: TRBD1; length: 14; size: NA; V: TRBV7-8; J: TRBJ1-1; DNA: TGTGCCAGCAATTCACAGGGGGCGCACACTGAAGCTTTCTTT; CDR3: CASNSQGAHTEAFF
D: TRBD2; length: 18; size: NA; V: TRBV9; J: TRBJ2-6; DNA: TGTGCCAGCAGCTCAAGTCTAGCGGGGGACTCTGGGGCCAACGTCCTGACTTTC; CDR3: CASSSSLAGDSGANVLTF
D: NA; length: 17; size: NA; V: TRBV7-2; J: TRBJ2-6; DNA: TGTGCCAGCAGCTTATTTTTCGGCCAGGGTGGGGCCAACGTCCCGACTTTC; CDR3: CASSLFFGQGGANVPTF
D: TRBD1; length: 18; size: NA; V: TRBV30; J: TRBJ1-6; DNA: TGTGCCTGGAGACCGGGACAGTCCACAAGCTCCTATAATTCACCCCTCCACTTT; CDR3: CAWRPGQSTSSYNSPLHF
D: NA; length: 11; size: many; V: TRBV29-1; J: TRBJ2-7; DNA: TGCAGCGTTGATTGGTTGGACGAGCAGTACTTC; CDR3: CSVDWLDEQYF
D: TRBD1; length: 12; size: few; V: TRBV5-8; J: TRBJ2-7; DNA: TGTGCCAGCAGCGGGACAGGGGGAAGGCAGTACTTC; CDR3: CASSGTGGRQYF
D: NA; length: 19; size: NA; V: TRBV25-1; J: TRBJ2-5; DNA: TGCGCCAGCAGCCAAGATAGGGACATAGGGCCTACATCGGGAGAGACCCAGTACTTC; CDR3: CASSQDRDIGPTSGETQYF
D: NA; length: 13; size: many; V: TRBV9; J: TRBJ1-5; DNA: TGTGCCAGCAGCGCGGGCGCGCGGCAGCCCCAGCATTTT; CDR3: CASSAGARQPQHF
D: TRBD1; length: 14; size: many; V: TRBV2; J: TRBJ2-2; DNA: TGTGCCAGCAGGACAGGGGCGCGGGCCGGGGAGCTGTTTTTT; CDR3: CASRTGARAGELFF
D: NA; length: 13; size: many; V: TRBV5-8; J: TRBJ2-7; DNA: TGTGCCAGCAGCTTGGATTTAGGGGGCGAGCAGTACTTC; CDR3: CASSLDLGGEQYF
D: TRBD1; length: 15; size: NA; V: TRBV7-2; J: TRBJ2-5; DNA: TGTGCCAGCAGCCTTGGGACAGGGGGCCCGGAGACCCAGTACTTC; CDR3: CASSLGTGGPETQYF
D: NA; length: 15; size: NA; V: TRBV7-2; J: TRBJ2-5; DNA: TGTGCCAGCAGTCCGAGGGGGGTTGGGGGTAAGACCCAGTACTTC; CDR3: CASSPRGVGGKTQYF
D: NA; length: 16; size: NA; V: TRBV7-2; J: TRBJ2-6; DNA: TGTGCCAGCACCGCGCCAGGGGGGGCTGGGGCCAACGTCCTGACTTTC; CDR3: CASTAPGGAGANVLTF
D: TRBD1; length: 14; size: many; V: TRBV7-9; J: TRBJ1-2; DNA: TGTGCCAGCAGCTTAGGTACAGGGGCCCGTGGCTACACCTTC; CDR3: CASSLGTGARGYTF
D: NA; length: 13; size: NA; V: TRBV2; J: TRBJ1-2; DNA: TGTGCCAGCCTTGGGGGGGGCGACTATGGCTACACCTTC; CDR3: CASLGGGDYGYTF
D: TRBD1; length: 13; size: few; V: TRBV20-1; J: TRBJ1-1; DNA: TGCAGTGCTAGGGACAGGGGATGGACTGAAGCTTTCTTT; CDR3: CSARDRGWTEAFF
D: NA; length: 16; size: many; V: TRBV7-8; J: TRBJ1-6; DNA: TGTGCCAGCAGCTTAGAGGCTTACTCCTATAATTCACCCCTCCACTTT; CDR3: CASSLEAYSYNSPLHF
D: NA; length: 15; size: once; V: TRBV2; J: TRBJ1-6; DNA: TGTGCCAGCAGTGAATCCGTAACCTATAATTCACCCCTCCACTTT; CDR3: CASSESVTYNSPLHF
D: NA; length: 10; size: many; V: TRBV29-1; J: TRBJ2-7; DNA: TGCAGCGTGTCCGACTACGAGCAGTACTTC; CDR3: CSVSDYEQYF
D: TRBD1; length: 15; size: once; V: TRBV29-1; J: TRBJ2-7; DNA: TGCAGCGTTGACTACGGGACAGGGGCCTCCTACGAGCAGTACTTC; CDR3: CSVDYGTGASYEQYF
D: NA; length: 13; size: many; V: TRBV10-2; J: TRBJ1-6; DNA: TGCGCCAGCAGGGCGGACGGGCCCTCACCCCTCCACTTT; CDR3: CASRADGPSPLHF